These T cell receptor beta chains were read from a single sample in a study of PD-1 blockade in classical Hodgkin lymphoma. Sequencing used immunoSEQ multiplex PCR; TCRdb keeps in-frame clones, though not all of them. Here the sample spans some 16,000 clones, more than 55% being singletons. The sample consisted of peripheral blood mononuclear cells (PBMCs), taken before the second cycle of nivolumab. The receptors derive from a human donor with classical Hodgkin lymphoma. CDR3s include the opening cysteine and the closing phenylalanine or tryptophan. D genes are given only for firm matches. Size is omitted from some rows. Given values are once, few, many or a class for expanded clones.

V gene: TRBV19
clone size: NA
D gene: TRBD2
J gene: TRBJ2-1
CDR3 protein: CASSISSGTGNEQFF
CDR3 DNA: TGTGCCAGTAGTATATCTAGCGGGACGGGCAATGAGCAGTTCTTC

V gene: TRBV5-6
clone size: NA
D gene: NA
J gene: TRBJ1-2
CDR3 protein: CASSPNGDGYTF
CDR3 DNA: TGTGCCAGCAGCCCTAATGGGGATGGCTACACCTTC

V gene: TRBV5-1
clone size: NA
D gene: NA
J gene: TRBJ1-2
CDR3 protein: CASSPRVGGGYGYTF
CDR3 DNA: TGCGCCAGCAGCCCCCGAGTGGGGGGAGGCTATGGCTACACCTTC

V gene: TRBV29-1
clone size: few
D gene: TRBD1
J gene: TRBJ2-7
CDR3 protein: CSVGRTGSYEQYF
CDR3 DNA: TGCAGCGTTGGAAGGACAGGGTCCTACGAGCAGTACTTC

V gene: TRBV28
clone size: medium-sized
D gene: NA
J gene: TRBJ1-1
CDR3 protein: CASSPGYGTEAFF
CDR3 DNA: TGTGCCAGCAGTCCAGGGTATGGAACTGAAGCTTTCTTT

V gene: TRBV27
clone size: NA
D gene: NA
J gene: TRBJ1-6
CDR3 protein: CASSLAGLGRGLHF
CDR3 DNA: TGTGCCAGCAGTTTAGCAGGACTGGGTCGCGGCCTCCACTTT

V gene: TRBV11-2
clone size: few
D gene: NA
J gene: TRBJ1-1
CDR3 protein: CASSLDFGERGTEAFF
CDR3 DNA: TGTGCCAGCAGCTTAGATTTCGGGGAAAGGGGCACTGAAGCTTTCTTT

V gene: TRBV4-1
clone size: few
D gene: TRBD2
J gene: TRBJ2-7
CDR3 protein: CASSALAGGTYEQYF
CDR3 DNA: TGCGCCAGCAGCGCCCTAGCGGGAGGGACCTACGAGCAGTACTTC

V gene: TRBV28
clone size: once
D gene: NA
J gene: TRBJ1-4
CDR3 protein: CASSLAGGGGANEKLFF
CDR3 DNA: TGTGCCAGCAGTTTAGCCGGGGGTGGAGGGGCTAATGAAAAACTGTTTTTT

V gene: TRBV7-3
clone size: NA
D gene: TRBD2
J gene: TRBJ2-7
CDR3 protein: CASSSGLAGGRDNREQYF
CDR3 DNA: TGTGCCAGCAGCTCGGGACTAGCGGGAGGAAGGGACAATCGCGAGCAGTACTTC

V gene: TRBV29-1
clone size: NA
D gene: NA
J gene: TRBJ2-1
CDR3 protein: CSVSILRGNEQFF
CDR3 DNA: TGCAGCGTTTCAATACTCAGGGGCAATGAGCAGTTCTTC

V gene: TRBV28
clone size: NA
D gene: TRBD1
J gene: TRBJ2-7
CDR3 protein: CASSITGTGGYEQYF
CDR3 DNA: TGTGCCAGCAGTATCACCGGGACAGGGGGCTACGAGCAGTACTTC

V gene: TRBV7-7
clone size: NA
D gene: NA
J gene: TRBJ2-1
CDR3 protein: CASSLGQRSDEQFF
CDR3 DNA: TGTGCTAGCAGCTTAGGACAGCGGTCCGATGAGCAGTTCTTC

V gene: TRBV2
clone size: NA
D gene: TRBD2
J gene: TRBJ2-4
CDR3 protein: CASRQLAGGTKNIQYF
CDR3 DNA: TGTGCCAGCAGACAACTAGCGGGAGGGACCAAAAACATTCAGTACTTC

V gene: TRBV19
clone size: NA
D gene: TRBD2
J gene: TRBJ2-3
CDR3 protein: CASSLRRERSDTQYF
CDR3 DNA: TGTGCCAGTAGTCTTAGGCGGGAGAGGTCAGATACGCAGTATTTT

V gene: TRBV2
clone size: NA
D gene: TRBD2
J gene: TRBJ2-1
CDR3 protein: CASSGTSGSWDEQFF
CDR3 DNA: TGTGCCAGCAGTGGCACTAGCGGGAGTTGGGATGAGCAGTTCTTC

V gene: TRBV6-5
clone size: NA
D gene: NA
J gene: TRBJ2-7
CDR3 protein: CASSDVRETAYEQYF
CDR3 DNA: TGTGCCAGCAGCGACGTACGGGAGACGGCCTACGAGCAGTACTTC

V gene: TRBV5-4
clone size: NA
D gene: NA
J gene: TRBJ2-7
CDR3 protein: CASSPLGDFYEQYF
CDR3 DNA: TGTGCCAGCAGCCCCTTGGGGGATTTCTACGAGCAGTACTTC

V gene: TRBV6-1
clone size: few
D gene: TRBD1
J gene: TRBJ1-1
CDR3 protein: CASSSEGGRGTEAFF
CDR3 DNA: TGTGCCAGCAGTTCCGAAGGGGGCCGGGGGACTGAAGCTTTCTTT

V gene: TRBV18
clone size: NA
D gene: NA
J gene: TRBJ2-4
CDR3 protein: CASSPSKGAKNIQYF
CDR3 DNA: TGTGCCAGCTCCCCATCCAAGGGTGCCAAAAACATTCAGTACTTC

V gene: TRBV13
clone size: NA
D gene: NA
J gene: TRBJ1-3
CDR3 protein: CASSLGVEGNTIYF
CDR3 DNA: TGTGCCAGCAGCTTAGGGGTAGAAGGAAACACCATATATTTT

V gene: TRBV11-2
clone size: NA
D gene: NA
J gene: TRBJ1-1
CDR3 protein: CASSSVETEAFF
CDR3 DNA: TGTGCCAGCAGCTCTGTGGAGACTGAAGCTTTCTTT

V gene: TRBV7-3
clone size: medium-sized
D gene: NA
J gene: TRBJ1-1
CDR3 protein: CASSLLVNTEAFF
CDR3 DNA: TGTGCCAGCAGCTTACTCGTGAACACTGAAGCTTTCTTT

V gene: TRBV15
clone size: NA
D gene: NA
J gene: TRBJ2-7
CDR3 protein: CATSRAVRGTYEQYF
CDR3 DNA: TGTGCCACCAGCAGGGCCGTGCGGGGCACCTACGAGCAGTACTTC

V gene: TRBV19
clone size: NA
D gene: NA
J gene: TRBJ2-2
CDR3 protein: CASVGPVNTGELFF
CDR3 DNA: TGTGCCAGTGTAGGTCCAGTCAACACCGGGGAGCTGTTTTTT

V gene: TRBV5-1
clone size: NA
D gene: NA
J gene: TRBJ1-5
CDR3 protein: CASSPGGGNQPQHF
CDR3 DNA: TGTGCCAGCAGCCCGGGCGGGGGCAATCAGCCCCAGCATTTT

V gene: TRBV29-1
clone size: NA
D gene: TRBD2
J gene: TRBJ2-3
CDR3 protein: CSVGPSSGGSVDTQYF
CDR3 DNA: TGCAGCGTTGGACCTTCCAGCGGGGGTTCGGTAGATACGCAGTATTTT